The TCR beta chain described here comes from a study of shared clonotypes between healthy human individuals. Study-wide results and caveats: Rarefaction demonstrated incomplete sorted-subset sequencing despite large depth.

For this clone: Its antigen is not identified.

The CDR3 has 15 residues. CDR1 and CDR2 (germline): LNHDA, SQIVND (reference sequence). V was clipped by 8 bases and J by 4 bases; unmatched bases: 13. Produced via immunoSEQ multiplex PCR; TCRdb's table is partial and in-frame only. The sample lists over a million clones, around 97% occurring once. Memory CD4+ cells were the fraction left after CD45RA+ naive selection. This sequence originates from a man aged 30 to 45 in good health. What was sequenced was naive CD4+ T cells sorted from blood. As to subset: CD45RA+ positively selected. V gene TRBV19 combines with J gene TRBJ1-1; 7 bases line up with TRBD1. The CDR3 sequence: CASLSRGLRSTEAFF. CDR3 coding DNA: TGTGCCAGTCTATCGAGGGGGCTTCGGAGCACTGAAGCTTTCTTT.